These 17 T cell receptor beta chains came from one sample sequenced in a study of CD8+CD57+ T cells in acquired aplastic anemia. Selection for sequencing was limited to patients who had shown CD8+CD57+ cell expansion by flow cytometry. It was genomic DNA that served as the template for profiling TCR beta VDJ and CDR3. One entry per CDR3 protein, called by TCRdb with MiXCR from the reads. The table lists about 58,000 distinct CDR3 sequences, around 50% of them singletons. Sample: sorted CD4+, CD8+, or CD8+CD57+ T cells (not recorded which) from PBMCs. These receptors originate from a human donor with aplastic anemia.

The CDR3 region is CASSPGLAAYNEQFF. For the CDR3, the DNA is TGTGCCAGCAGCCCCGGGCTAGCGGCTTACAATGAGCAGTTCTTC. The chain joins TRBV12-3 or TRBV12-4 to TRBJ2-1, with 7 bases matching TRBD2. CDR3 length equals 15 residues. With 6 bases clipped from V and 4 bases from J, the junction kept 9 bases outside the gene matches.

Turning to this clonotype: The germline gene is not matched at one end of the junction; a read error may be the cause. V and J are TRBV20-1 and TRBJ2-3, with D perhaps matching TRBD1 (6 bases). Germline V gene data show CDR1 as DFQATT and CDR2 as SNEGSKA (reference sequence). The CDR3 extends over 10 amino acids. This chain's CDR3 is CSARGTAFPF. Written as DNA, the CDR3 is TGCAGTGCTAGAGGGACAGCCTTTCCTTTT.

The chain is built from TRBV24-1 and TRBJ1-6; D is unresolved. Trimming took off 3 bases at V and 7 bases at J, with 9 bases between the two ends. This CDR3 contains 14 residues. Per germline, CDR1 KGHDR and CDR2 SFDVKD. The CDR3 region is CATSDGSPNSPLHF. For the CDR3, the DNA is TGTGCCACCAGTGATGGCAGTCCAAATTCACCCCTCCACTTT.

The chain links TRBV10-1 to TRBJ2-3; D is ambiguous. V was trimmed by 2 bases and J by 2 bases, leaving 5 bases between them. This CDR3 contains 13 residues. Germline CDR1 reads WNHNN; CDR2 reads SYGVQD (reference sequence). CDR3 amino acids: CASSEPHTDTQYF. For the CDR3, the DNA is TGCGCCAGCAGTGAGCCACACACAGATACGCAGTATTTT.

This clonotype was seen at least ten times. The chain employs TRBV7-2 and TRBJ2-2; unclear D gene. The CDR3 totals 15 residues. Germline CDR1 SGHTA, CDR2 FQGNSA. The germline V and J ends were trimmed by 5 bases and 6 bases, with 16 bases remaining between them. In DNA, the CDR3 is TGTGCCAGCAGCCTCTCCGGGCCATCCCCCGGGGAGCTGTTTTTT. Translated, it gives CASSLSGPSPGELFF.

CDR3 sequence reads: CASSLLAGGTYNEQFF. CDR3 DNA sequence: TGTGCCAGCAGCTTACTGGCGGGGGGAACCTACAATGAGCAGTTCTTC. This chain joins TRBV11-1 and TRBJ2-1, with TRBD2 matching over 8 bases. Germline V gene data show CDR1 as SGHAT and CDR2 as FQDESV (reference sequence). V was clipped by 2 bases and J by 2 bases; unmatched bases: 5. The CDR3 loop spans 16 amino acids.

The DNA for the CDR3 is TGTGCCAGTAGTTGGAGGCAGGGGGGGAATCAGCCCCAGCATTTT. Its translation is CASSWRQGGNQPQHF. V and J are TRBV19 and TRBJ1-5, with 7 bases aligning to TRBD1. The CDR3 extends over 15 amino acids. Trimming at V came to 5 bases and at J to 4 bases, leaving 8 bases not matched to a gene. The germline gives CDR1 LNHDA, CDR2 SQIVND (reference sequence).

Regarding this clonotype: At one end the junction does not follow the germline gene, possibly because of a read error. This rearrangement joins TRBV19 to TRBJ1-1; a possible D gene is TRBD1 (6 bases). CDR3 length: 12 amino acids. CDR1 is LNHDA and CDR2 is SQIVND in the germline V gene (reference sequence). The CDR3 bases are TGTGCTAGTAGTCAACAGGGCAATGAAGCTTTCTTT. Translation: CASSQQGNEAFF.

For this clonotype: This may come from a read error, since a much larger clone is one base off. V usage is TRBV10-3 and J usage is TRBJ2-1, with TRBD1 matching 9 bases. Per the germline V gene, CDR1 is ENHRY and CDR2 is SYGVKD. CDR3 length equals 15 residues. Unmatched junction bases numbered 5, after V lost 6 bases and J lost 2 bases. The CDR3 loop is CAISRQGEAYNEQFF. The CDR3 region has the DNA TGTGCCATCAGCCGACAGGGGGAGGCCTACAATGAGCAGTTCTTC.

The chain carries TRBV6-2 or TRBV6-3 and TRBJ1-2; 7 bases line up with TRBD1. The CDR3 is 15 amino acids. Germline trimming cut 6 bases from V and 3 bases from J; bases unmatched to any gene: 10. Germline V gives CDR1 MNHEY, CDR2 SVGEGT. CDR3 in DNA: TGTGCCAGCAGGGACCCGGGACAGACTTACTATGGCTACACCTTC. This gives the protein CASRDPGQTYYGYTF.

The genes are TRBV4-2 and TRBJ2-3; 7 nucleotides match TRBD2. Unmatched junction bases numbered 11, after V lost 4 bases and J lost 4 bases. The CDR3 spans 16 residues. The germline V gene has CDR1 LGHNA and CDR2 YNFKEQ. In nucleotides, the CDR3 is TGTGCCAGCAGCCCGAGGGAGGGAGGGATGGCAGATACGCAGTATTTT. Translation: CASSPREGGMADTQYF.

The V call is TRBV10-3, the J call TRBJ2-7; D is uncertain. CDR3 length: 14 amino acids. V lost 0 bases and J 6 bases, leaving 12 bases between the germline ends. CDR1 is ENHRY and CDR2 is SYGVKD in the germline V gene. CDR3 region: CAISESLAAIEQYF. The CDR3 nucleotides read TGTGCCATCAGTGAGTCGTTGGCAGCCATCGAGCAGTACTTC.

This chain joins TRBV7-9 and TRBJ1-6; no firm D call. Germline loops: CDR1 SEHNR, CDR2 FQNEAQ (reference sequence). CDR3 length equals 13 residues. V lost 6 bases and J 10 bases, leaving 13 bases between the germline ends. The CDR3 coding sequence is TGTGCCAGCAGGGTGGGAGCCAACTCACCCCTCCACTTT. Protein sequence: CASRVGANSPLHF.

This clonotype is labeled medium-sized. V is TRBV10-3 and J is TRBJ2-7, with 9 bases fitting TRBD1. Germline V gives CDR1 ENHRY, CDR2 SYGVKD. Unmatched junction bases numbered 10, after V lost 4 bases and J lost 6 bases. The CDR3 totals 15 residues. CDR3 coding DNA: TGTGCCATCAGTGCCTCGGGACAGGGATCCGGCGAGCAGTACTTC. It specifies CAISASGQGSGEQYF.

This clonotype has at least ten counts. V and J are TRBV7-9 and TRBJ2-3; D is unclear. Trimming pared 1 base from V and 0 bases from J, leaving 5 bases between. This CDR3 is built from 14 residues. CDR1 and CDR2 from the germline V gene are SEHNR and FQNEAQ (reference sequence). CDR3 nucleotide sequence: TGTGCCAGCAGCTTAGGGGCCAGCACAGATACGCAGTATTTT. It specifies CASSLGASTDTQYF.

This chain connects TRBV20-1 to TRBJ2-7; 7 bases line up with TRBD1. This CDR3 is 13 amino acids long. With V trimmed by 6 bases and J by 2 bases, 7 bases remained unmatched. Germline CDR1 and CDR2: DFQATT and SNEGSKA (reference sequence). The CDR3 nucleotides read TGCAGTGCCCCGACAGGGATTGCCTACGAGCAGTACTTC. It encodes CSAPTGIAYEQYF.

This clonotype was observed at least ten times. The CDR3 DNA is TGTGCCATCAGTGAGCGGACAGGGTTCACCGGGGAGCTGTTTTTT. Its translation is CAISERTGFTGELFF. The genes are TRBV10-3 and TRBJ2-2, with 8 bases lining up with TRBD1. V was clipped by 2 bases and J by 4 bases; unmatched bases: 3. The germline V gene has CDR1 ENHRY and CDR2 SYGVKD. CDR3 length: 15 amino acids.